Listed below are T cell receptor beta chains from one sample, sequenced in a study of blood T cell repertoires in COVID-19. Produced via immunoSEQ multiplex PCR; TCRdb's table is partial and in-frame only. The sample contains more than 200,000 clones, under 90% of which appear only once. Sequenced: peripheral blood. The receptor source for this set is a man aged 60 to 75 with acute or convalescent COVID-19. The CDR3 runs from the conserved cysteine through the conserved F or W. Each record gives: D gene, clone size, V gene, J gene, CDR3 protein, CDR3 DNA. D genes are given only for firm matches. Expanded clones are given a class, and other clones once, few, many or no size at all.

NA	NA	TRBV12-3/TRBV12-4	TRBJ1-6	CASSSWTDSPLHF	TGTGCCAGCAGTTCCTGGACAGATTCACCCCTCCACTTT
NA	NA	TRBV28	TRBJ2-6	CASSLDKWASGANVLTF	TGTGCCAGCAGTTTGGACAAGTGGGCCTCTGGGGCCAACGTCCTGACTTTC
TRBD2	once	TRBV5-5	TRBJ2-5	CASSTKRGNQETQYF	TGTGCCAGCAGCACCAAGCGGGGAAACCAAGAGACCCAGTACTTC
NA	NA	TRBV7-6	TRBJ2-1	CASSPQGGYNEQFF	TGTGCCAGCAGCCCTCAAGGAGGCTACAATGAGCAGTTCTTC
TRBD1	NA	TRBV6-5	TRBJ1-2	CASQRDRGAYGYTF	TGTGCCAGCCAACGAGACAGGGGGGCCTATGGCTACACCTTC
NA	NA	TRBV19	TRBJ2-1	CASSIWATGNYNEQFF	TGTGCCAGTAGTATATGGGCTACAGGGAACTACAATGAGCAGTTCTTC
TRBD2	NA	TRBV4-1	TRBJ2-5	CASSQWLAGGQETQYF	TGCGCCAGCAGCCAATGGCTAGCGGGGGGCCAAGAGACCCAGTACTTC
TRBD1	NA	TRBV7-2	TRBJ2-2	CASSLGRTGLFGELFF	TGTGCCAGCAGCTTAGGACGGACAGGGCTGTTCGGGGAGCTGTTTTTT
NA	NA	TRBV7-3	TRBJ2-3	CASSLTTGSNTQYF	TGTGCCAGCAGCTTAACCACAGGGAGTAATACGCAGTATTTT
NA	NA	TRBV7-7	TRBJ2-5	CASSFGGLGQETQYF	TGTGCTAGCAGTTTTGGAGGGCTGGGTCAAGAGACCCAGTACTTC
TRBD2	NA	TRBV5-1	TRBJ2-1	CASSSTSGTYNEQFF	TGCGCCAGCAGCTCGACTAGCGGAACCTACAATGAGCAGTTCTTC
NA	NA	TRBV10-2	TRBJ2-7	CASSARYEQYF	TGCGCCAGCAGCGCCAGGTACGAGCAGTACTTC
TRBD2	NA	TRBV9	TRBJ2-1	CASSVVGLAGVYEQFF	TGTGCCAGCAGCGTAGTAGGTCTAGCGGGAGTATATGAGCAGTTCTTC
NA	NA	TRBV3-1/TRBV3-2	TRBJ2-7	CASSRTDSYEQYF	TGTGCCAGCAGCCGGACGGACAGCTACGAGCAGTACTTC
TRBD2	NA	TRBV6-6	TRBJ2-2	CASSYSGGRAGELFF	TGTGCCAGCAGTTACTCCGGGGGGAGGGCCGGGGAGCTGTTTTTT
TRBD1	NA	TRBV5-1	TRBJ2-7	CASRPGTGTPHEQYF	TGCGCCAGCAGGCCCGGGACAGGGACCCCTCACGAGCAGTACTTC
TRBD1	NA	TRBV5-5	TRBJ2-7	CASSFVTGDYEQYF	TGTGCCAGCAGCTTCGTGACAGGGGATTACGAGCAGTACTTC
NA	NA	TRBV7-8	TRBJ1-2	CASSFESRGYGYTF	TGTGCCAGCAGCTTTGAGTCGCGGGGCTATGGCTACACCTTC
TRBD1	NA	TRBV29-1	TRBJ1-1	CSVETGPEAFF	TGCAGCGTTGAGACAGGGCCTGAAGCTTTCTTT
TRBD2	NA	TRBV5-4	TRBJ2-1	CASSLTSGSYNEQFF	TGTGCCAGCAGCTTGACTAGCGGGAGTTATAATGAGCAGTTCTTC
NA	once	TRBV28	TRBJ1-4	CASSLYIVGTRRSTNEKLFF	TGTGCCAGCAGTTTATATATAGTGGGGACACGAAGATCAACTAATGAAAAACTGTTTTTT
NA	NA	TRBV19	TRBJ2-5	CASSPYREETQYF	TGTGCCAGTAGTCCTTACAGGGAAGAGACCCAGTACTTC
TRBD2	once	TRBV29-1	TRBJ2-7	CSVALLAGGYEQYF	TGCAGCGTTGCCCTACTAGCGGGGGGCTACGAGCAGTACTTC
TRBD1	NA	TRBV7-6	TRBJ1-2	CASSLAPGQGNYGYTF	TGTGCCAGCAGCTTAGCGCCGGGACAGGGGAACTATGGCTACACCTTC
TRBD1	NA	TRBV30	TRBJ2-7	CAWSPRPGQGRYEQYF	TGTGCCTGGAGCCCACGACCGGGACAGGGGCGGTACGAGCAGTACTTC
TRBD1	NA	TRBV6-5	TRBJ2-7	CASILNPGQGFEQYF	TGTGCCAGCATCCTGAACCCCGGACAGGGCTTCGAGCAGTACTTC
NA	NA	TRBV29-1	TRBJ2-7	CSAPFPPFYEQYF	TGCAGCGCCCCTTTTCCTCCCTTTTACGAGCAGTACTTC
TRBD1	NA	TRBV3-1/TRBV3-2	TRBJ2-7	CASSQTGTGVYEQYF	TGTGCCAGCAGCCAGACGGGGACAGGGGTATACGAGCAGTACTTC
TRBD1	NA	TRBV9	TRBJ1-2	CASSRTGTVTGYTF	TGTGCCAGCAGTCGGACCGGGACAGTCACTGGCTACACCTTC
TRBD2	NA	TRBV5-1	TRBJ2-7	CASSEGLAGVKEQYF	TGCGCCAGCAGCGAGGGACTAGCGGGAGTAAAAGAGCAGTACTTC
NA	NA	TRBV18	TRBJ2-6	CASSPAPTAVSGANVLTF	TGTGCCAGCTCACCTGCCCCGACAGCAGTCTCTGGGGCCAACGTCCTGACTTTC
NA	NA	TRBV9	TRBJ2-3	CASAREYTDTQYF	TGTGCCAGTGCACGGGAGTACACAGATACGCAGTATTTT
TRBD1	NA	TRBV18	TRBJ2-5	CASSTTGSLETQYF	TGTGCCAGCTCGACGACAGGGTCTCTAGAGACCCAGTACTTC
TRBD1	NA	TRBV3-1/TRBV3-2	TRBJ1-1	CASSRDSMNTEAFF	TGTGCCAGCAGTCGGGACAGTATGAACACTGAAGCTTTCTTT
NA	NA	TRBV7-2	TRBJ2-1	CASSSQEGRLYNEQFF	TGTGCCAGCAGCTCCCAGGAGGGACGGCTATACAATGAGCAGTTCTTC
NA	NA	TRBV5-1	TRBJ2-3	CASSLAGSGTDTQYF	TGCGCCAGCAGCTTGGCCGGTTCGGGCACAGATACGCAGTATTTT
NA	NA	TRBV4-1	TRBJ1-6	CASRQAAAFNSPLHF	TGCGCCAGCAGACAAGCCGCGGCATTTAATTCACCCCTCCACTTT
TRBD1	NA	TRBV18	TRBJ2-7	CASSPLSATGSYEQYF	TGTGCCAGCTCACCACTATCCGCGACAGGGAGTTACGAGCAGTACTTC
TRBD2	NA	TRBV28	TRBJ2-1	CASSLPTSGALNEQFF	TGTGCCAGCAGTTTACCGACTAGCGGAGCTCTCAATGAGCAGTTCTTC
TRBD1	NA	TRBV19	TRBJ2-3	CASSGQGSTDTQYF	TGTGCCAGTTCCGGACAGGGAAGCACAGATACGCAGTATTTT
TRBD1	NA	TRBV5-1	TRBJ2-3	CASSPGQGTDTQYF	TGCGCCAGCAGTCCGGGACAGGGGACAGATACGCAGTATTTT
TRBD2	NA	TRBV5-4	TRBJ2-2	CASRPRGSGDFANTGELFF	TGTGCCAGCAGACCACGGGGTAGCGGGGACTTCGCGAACACCGGGGAGCTGTTTTTT
TRBD2	NA	TRBV27	TRBJ2-1	CASSSGGRGYNEQFF	TGTGCCAGCAGTTCCGGCGGGAGGGGCTACAATGAGCAGTTCTTC
TRBD2	NA	TRBV7-8	TRBJ2-2	CASSRGSPNTGELFF	TGTGCCAGCAGCCGCGGGAGCCCGAACACCGGGGAGCTGTTTTTT
TRBD1	once	TRBV5-6	TRBJ1-5	CASSLGTGDQPQHF	TGTGCCAGCAGCTTGGGGACAGGGGATCAGCCCCAGCATTTT
NA	NA	TRBV6-5	TRBJ1-1	CATRTDRRMNTEAFF	TGTGCCACTCGGACAGATAGGAGAATGAACACTGAAGCTTTCTTT
TRBD1	NA	TRBV10-3	TRBJ2-3	CAISNEGQGISTDTQYF	TGTGCCATCAGTAACGAGGGACAGGGAATTAGCACAGATACGCAGTATTTT
TRBD1	NA	TRBV27	TRBJ2-3	CASSYSGQGLDTQYF	TGTGCCAGCAGTTACTCGGGACAGGGTTTAGATACGCAGTATTTT
TRBD1	few	TRBV7-8	TRBJ1-2	CASSYNRDRGIYGYTF	TGTGCCAGCAGCTACAATCGGGACAGGGGGATCTATGGCTACACCTTC